The sequence of this T cell receptor (beta chain) was determined in a study of response to subunit inactivated influenza vaccine. Study outcomes and limitations: It was suggested by the authors that few new T cells are recruited by each seasonal influenza vaccination.

The CDR3 loop spans 15 amino acids. V lost 1 base to trimming and J lost 4 bases, with 12 bases between them. This clonotype has just a few counts. Its target is unknown. TCRdb re-analysed the RT-PCR reads in MiXCR, keeping a single row per CDR3 protein. The repertoire holds 500,000 to 550,000 distinct CDR3 sequences, with around 7.9% as singletons. Sequenced material: PBMCs from blood, taken less than 30 months after vaccination. The receptor's source is a man between 50 and 70 years old who received an inactivated influenza vaccine. V gene TRBV12-3 or TRBV12-4 combines with J gene TRBJ2-3; D may correspond to TRBD1 or TRBD2 (6 bases each). DNA of the CDR3: TGTGCCAGCAGTTTAGTGGGGGGCCGCGCAGATACGCAGTATTTT. This translates into CASSLVGGRADTQYF.